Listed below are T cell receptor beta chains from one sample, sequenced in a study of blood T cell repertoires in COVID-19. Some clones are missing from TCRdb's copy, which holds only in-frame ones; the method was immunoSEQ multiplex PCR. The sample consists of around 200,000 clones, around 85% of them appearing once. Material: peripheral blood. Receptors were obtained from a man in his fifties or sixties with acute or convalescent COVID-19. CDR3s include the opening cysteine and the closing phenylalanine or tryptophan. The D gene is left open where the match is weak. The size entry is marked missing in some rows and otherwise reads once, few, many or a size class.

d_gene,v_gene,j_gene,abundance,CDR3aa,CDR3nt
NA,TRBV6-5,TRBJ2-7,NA,CASSYVLGLYEQYF,TGTGCCAGCAGTTACGTCCTCGGTCTCTACGAGCAGTACTTC
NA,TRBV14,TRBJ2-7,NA,CASSQDLLGGQYLSYEQYF,TGTGCCAGCAGCCAAGATTTATTGGGGGGACAGTACTTATCCTACGAGCAGTACTTC
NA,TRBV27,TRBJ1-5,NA,CASSLGAGQPQHF,TGTGCCAGCAGTTTGGGGGCCGGGCAGCCCCAGCATTTT
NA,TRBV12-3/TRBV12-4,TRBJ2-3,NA,CASRDKSMDTQYF,TGTGCCAGCCGGGACAAGTCTATGGATACGCAGTATTTT
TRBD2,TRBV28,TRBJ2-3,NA,CASSSVAGAADTQYF,TGTGCCAGCAGTTCGGTAGCGGGAGCAGCAGATACGCAGTATTTT
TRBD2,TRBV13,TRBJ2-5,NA,CASSSVGGRNQETQYF,TGTGCCAGCAGCTCAGTCGGCGGGAGGAACCAAGAGACCCAGTACTTC
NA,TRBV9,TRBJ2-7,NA,CASSVAAGLGYEQYF,TGTGCCAGCAGCGTAGCAGCGGGCCTCGGGTACGAGCAGTACTTC
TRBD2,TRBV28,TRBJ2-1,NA,CASSFTLAGFSNNEQFF,TGTGCCAGCAGTTTTACTCTAGCGGGGTTTTCAAACAATGAGCAGTTCTTC
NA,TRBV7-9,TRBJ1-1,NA,CASKGGAWTEAFF,TGTGCCAGCAAGGGGGGGGCTTGGACTGAAGCTTTCTTT
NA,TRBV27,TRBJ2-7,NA,CASTRQGSLAYEQYF,TGTGCCAGCACCCGCCAGGGGTCCCTAGCCTACGAGCAGTACTTC
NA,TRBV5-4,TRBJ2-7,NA,CASSLGHDYEQYF,TGTGCCAGCAGCCTGGGACACGATTACGAGCAGTACTTC
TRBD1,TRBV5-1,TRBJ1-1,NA,CASSRTGGTEAFF,TGCGCCAGCAGCCGTACAGGGGGCACTGAAGCTTTCTTT
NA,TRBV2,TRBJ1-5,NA,CASSEQGLNNQPQHF,TGTGCCAGCAGCGAACAGGGCCTTAACAATCAGCCCCAGCATTTT
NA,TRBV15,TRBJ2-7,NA,CATSRDRGGKEQYF,TGTGCCACCAGCAGAGATCGAGGGGGTAAGGAGCAGTACTTC
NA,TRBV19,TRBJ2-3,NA,CASSMVGGTDTQYF,TGTGCCAGTAGTATGGTAGGAGGCACAGATACGCAGTATTTT
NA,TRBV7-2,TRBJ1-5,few,CASSQGRNQPQHF,TGTGCCAGCAGCCAGGGCCGTAATCAGCCCCAGCATTTT
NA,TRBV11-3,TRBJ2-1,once,CASSLGASYNEQFF,TGTGCCAGCAGCTTAGGAGCGTCATACAATGAGCAGTTCTTC
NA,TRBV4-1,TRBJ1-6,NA,CASSQEVGTPNSPLHF,TGCGCCAGCAGCCAGGAGGTGGGGACACCAAATTCACCCCTCCACTTT
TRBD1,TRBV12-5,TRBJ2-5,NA,CASGPGTVRETQYF,TGTGCTAGTGGTCCCGGGACAGTTCGGGAGACCCAGTACTTC
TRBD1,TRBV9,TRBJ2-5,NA,CASSPRQGKETQYF,TGTGCCAGCAGCCCCAGACAGGGGAAGGAGACCCAGTACTTC
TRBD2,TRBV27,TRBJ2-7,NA,CASRSLEAGGRGEQYF,TGTGCCAGCAGATCCCTTGAAGCGGGGGGCCGGGGAGAGCAGTACTTC
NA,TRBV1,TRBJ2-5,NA,CTSSPPGGASGSGAQETQYF,TGCACCAGCAGCCCCCCCGGTGGGGCTAGCGGGAGTGGGGCTCAAGAGACCCAGTACTTC
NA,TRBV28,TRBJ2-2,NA,CASSQASGELFF,TGTGCCAGCTCACAGGCGTCAGGGGAGCTGTTTTTT
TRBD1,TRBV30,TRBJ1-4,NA,CAWSPLGQGGEKLFF,TGTGCCTGGAGTCCGCTGGGACAGGGCGGTGAAAAACTGTTTTTT
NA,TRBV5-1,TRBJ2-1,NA,CASQTGTNSHNEQFF,TGCGCCAGCCAGACCGGGACAAACTCCCACAATGAGCAGTTCTTC
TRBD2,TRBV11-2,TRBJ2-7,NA,CASSSTGTRTEQYF,TGTGCCAGCAGCTCAACCGGGACTAGGACCGAGCAGTACTTC
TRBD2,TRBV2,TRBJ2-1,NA,CASSEPGTRYNEQFF,TGTGCCAGCAGTGAACCCGGGACTAGATACAATGAGCAGTTCTTC
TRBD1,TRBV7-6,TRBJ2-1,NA,CASSLQGVGSYNEQFF,TGTGCCAGCAGCTTACAGGGGGTGGGGTCCTACAATGAGCAGTTCTTC
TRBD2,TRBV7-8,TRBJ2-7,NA,CASSLILAGGFSYEQYF,TGTGCCAGCAGCTTAATACTAGCGGGAGGCTTCTCCTACGAGCAGTACTTC
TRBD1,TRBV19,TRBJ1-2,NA,CASIGQVNYGYTF,TGTGCCAGTATTGGACAGGTTAACTATGGCTACACCTTC
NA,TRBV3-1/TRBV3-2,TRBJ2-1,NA,CASSQSSGGYNEQFF,TGTGCCAGCAGCCAAAGTAGCGGAGGTTACAATGAGCAGTTCTTC
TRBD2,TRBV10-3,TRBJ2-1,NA,CALGVTSGRSTEQFF,TGTGCCTTAGGGGTAACTAGCGGGAGATCCACTGAGCAGTTCTTC
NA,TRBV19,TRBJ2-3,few,CASSIGGGTTDTQYF,TGTGCCAGTAGTATAGGAGGAGGTACCACAGATACGCAGTATTTT
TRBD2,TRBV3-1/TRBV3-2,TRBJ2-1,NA,CASSQRLAGGPDEQFF,TGTGCCAGCAGCCAACGACTAGCGGGAGGGCCGGATGAGCAGTTCTTC
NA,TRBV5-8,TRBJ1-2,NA,CASSLGEALGGYTF,TGTGCCAGCAGCTTGGGGGAGGCTCTTGGGGGCTACACCTTC
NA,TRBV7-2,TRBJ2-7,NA,CASRQQGYEQYF,TGTGCCAGCAGGCAACAGGGCTACGAGCAGTACTTC
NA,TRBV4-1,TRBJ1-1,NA,CASSQEGQQRTEAFF,TGCGCCAGCAGCCAAGAAGGACAGCAGCGCACTGAAGCTTTCTTT
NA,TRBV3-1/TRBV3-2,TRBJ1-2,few,CASSRQAFYGYTF,TGTGCCAGCAGCCGACAGGCCTTCTATGGCTACACCTTC
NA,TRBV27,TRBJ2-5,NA,CASSSYLQETQYF,TGTGCCAGCAGTTCCTATCTCCAAGAGACCCAGTACTTC
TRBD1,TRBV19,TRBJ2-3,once,CASSIGRGTTDTQYF,TGTGCCAGTAGTATAGGCAGGGGGACGACAGATACGCAGTATTTT
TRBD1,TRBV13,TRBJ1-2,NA,CASSHPGTGSYGYTF,TGTGCCAGCAGCCACCCCGGGACAGGGAGCTATGGCTACACCTTC
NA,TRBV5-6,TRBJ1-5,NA,CASTTLALYNQPQHF,TGTGCCAGCACCACCCTGGCCTTATACAATCAGCCCCAGCATTTT
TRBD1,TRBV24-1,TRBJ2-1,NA,CATSDLMRTGGPHNEQFF,TGTGCCACCAGTGATTTAATGCGGACAGGGGGCCCCCACAATGAGCAGTTCTTC
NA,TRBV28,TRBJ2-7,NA,CASSGSGQPKYEQYF,TGTGCCAGCAGTGGAAGCGGACAGCCAAAGTACGAGCAGTACTTC